These T cell receptor beta chains were read from a single sample in a study of cytomegalovirus exposure and HLA in healthy donors. Assay: immunoSEQ multiplex PCR; the TCRdb copy retains only in-frame clones and omits some. The profile shows roughly 86,000 clones, over 50% of them singletons. The sample comprised PBMCs. These receptors were taken from a man younger than 45 in good health and CMV-seronegative. Both conserved end residues are trimmed from each CDR3.

TRBV28,TRBJ2-5,AAVRGGLETQY
TRBV6-1,TRBJ1-3,ASEGSGNTIY
TRBV10-1,TRBJ1-3,ASSGGSSGNTIY
TRBV14,TRBJ2-5,ASSRGRPLQETQY
TRBV5-1,TRBJ2-2,ASSRDTNTGELF
TRBV27,TRBJ2-6,ASSFNSGGPGANVLT
TRBV2,TRBJ2-3,ASSGGVSTDTQY
TRBV18,TRBJ2-1,ASSPRTERGFTDEQF
TRBV10-1,TRBJ2-3,ASSEGLAYTDTQY
TRBV6-4,TRBJ2-1,ASSEGLADYNEQF
TRBV30,TRBJ1-3,AWEKGVGTIY
TRBV6-5,TRBJ2-7,ASSYSIVVGGYEQY
TRBV19,TRBJ1-1,ASSVIRGPEAF
TRBV6-5,TRBJ2-1,ASSGGAGLFHEQF
TRBV6-5,TRBJ1-1,ASKGQGRRAF
TRBV5-4,TRBJ2-2,ASSQDGAGELF
TRBV7-9,TRBJ2-3,ASSVLGGGSTDTQY
TRBV5-1,TRBJ2-1,ASSSTRQVYNEQF
TRBV11-3,TRBJ1-6,ASSLGAQVSSGNSPLH
TRBV30,TRBJ2-3,AWSWRHKGQY
TRBV19,TRBJ2-7,ASSIAGLAGGPLQQY
TRBV29-1,TRBJ2-1,SVEGLAGARSSYNEQF